The sequence of this T cell receptor beta chain was determined in a study of cytomegalovirus exposure and HLA in healthy donors. This clone was seen more than once but under ten times. Its antigen is not identified. This CDR3 region has 14 residues. Per germline, CDR1 SGHRS and CDR2 YFSETQ. Trimming removed 3 bases from V and 3 bases from J; junction bases left unmatched: 3. Points from the study as a whole: Later work associated roughly 15,000 TCR beta sequences with HLA alleles at 0.05 false discovery rate. Reports indicated that the classifier achieved high specificity and sensitivity in diagnosing cytomegalovirus status.

PCR employed 60 Vbeta and 13 Jbeta primers. Profiling relied on immunoSEQ multiplex PCR, and the TCRdb table lists in-frame clones only, not all of them. The sample has roughly 110,000 clones; 70% to 80% are singletons. The clonotype was recovered from a woman aged 18-29 years in good health and CMV-seropositive. Material: PBMCs. The J gene is TRBJ2-1, the V gene TRBV5-1, with 7 bases aligning to TRBD1. CDR3 amino acids: CASSSPGGYNEQFF. CDR3 bases: TGCGCCAGCAGCTCTCCAGGGGGCTACAATGAGCAGTTCTTC.